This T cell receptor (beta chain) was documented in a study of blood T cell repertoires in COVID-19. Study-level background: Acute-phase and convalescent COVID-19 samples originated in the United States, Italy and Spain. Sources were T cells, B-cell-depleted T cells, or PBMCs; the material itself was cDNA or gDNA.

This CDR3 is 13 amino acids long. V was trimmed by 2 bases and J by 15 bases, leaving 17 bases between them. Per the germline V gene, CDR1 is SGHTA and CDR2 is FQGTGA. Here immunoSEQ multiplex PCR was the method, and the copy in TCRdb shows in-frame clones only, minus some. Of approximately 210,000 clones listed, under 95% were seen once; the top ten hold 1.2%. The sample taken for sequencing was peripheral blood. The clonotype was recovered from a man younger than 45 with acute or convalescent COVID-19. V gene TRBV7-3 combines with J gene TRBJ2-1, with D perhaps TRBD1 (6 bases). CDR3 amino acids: CASSLWAGTSMFF. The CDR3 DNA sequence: TGTGCCAGCAGCTTATGGGCCGGGACAAGTATGTTCTTC.